Listed below are T cell receptor beta chains from one sample, sequenced in a study of blood T cell repertoires in COVID-19. Produced via immunoSEQ multiplex PCR; TCRdb's table is partial and in-frame only. The repertoire holds approximately 60,000 clones, with 85% to 95% as singletons. The sequencing input was peripheral blood. Receptors originate from a man between 65 and 85 years old with active COVID-19. Each CDR3 is given with its conserved first and last residue. The D gene is left open where the match is weak. Rows give clone size only sometimes, using once, few, many, or a class for an expanded clone.

>NA|TRBD1|TRBJ2-2|TRBV5-1
CASSFRTGDARELFF
TGCGCCAGCAGCTTCCGGACAGGGGACGCCAGGGAGCTGTTTTTT
>NA|NA|TRBJ1-1|TRBV6-5
CASSYDKTVNTEAFF
TGTGCCAGCAGTTACGACAAGACAGTGAACACTGAAGCTTTCTTT
>NA|NA|TRBJ1-4|TRBV7-2
CASSLGAGVKEKLFF
TGTGCCAGCAGCTTAGGTGCAGGGGTCAAAGAAAAACTGTTTTTT
>NA|TRBD2|TRBJ2-7|TRBV7-8
CASSRPGGRWEEQYF
TGTGCCAGCAGCCGTCCGGGGGGACGATGGGAGGAGCAGTACTTC
>NA|TRBD2|TRBJ2-5|TRBV13
CASSSFGASGGGSQETQYF
TGTGCCAGCAGCTCCTTTGGGGCTAGCGGGGGGGGTTCCCAAGAGACCCAGTACTTC
>once|NA|TRBJ1-1|TRBV5-1
CASSLAGPDRNTEAFF
TGCGCCAGCAGCTTGGCGGGACCGGACAGGAACACTGAAGCTTTCTTT
>once|TRBD1|TRBJ2-2|TRBV15
CATSRDRTLGEFF
TGTGCCACCAGCAGGGACAGGACTCTAGGAGAGTTTTTT
>NA|NA|TRBJ2-1|TRBV3-1/TRBV3-2
CASSPPPSSYNEQFF
TGTGCCAGCAGCCCGCCCCCGAGCTCCTACAATGAGCAGTTCTTC
>NA|NA|TRBJ2-2|TRBV6-5
CASSYQERAGELFF
TGTGCCAGCAGTTATCAAGAGCGAGCCGGGGAGCTGTTTTTT
>NA|NA|TRBJ1-6|TRBV14
CASRWRADYNSPLHF
TGTGCCAGCCGATGGAGGGCGGACTATAATTCACCCCTCCACTTT
>NA|NA|TRBJ1-3|TRBV10-3
CAISGQGGIGNTIYF
TGTGCCATCAGTGGACAAGGGGGTATCGGAAACACCATATATTTT
>NA|NA|TRBJ1-1|TRBV19
CASSTEPRGTEAFF
TGTGCCAGTAGTACCGAACCCCGGGGAACTGAAGCTTTCTTT
>NA|TRBD1|TRBJ2-1|TRBV5-4
CASSLGTGSYNEQFF
TGTGCCAGCAGCTTGGGGACAGGGTCCTACAATGAGCAGTTCTTC
>NA|NA|TRBJ1-3|TRBV18
CASSPAGWGNTIYF
TGTGCCAGCTCACCGGCAGGATGGGGAAACACCATATATTTT
>NA|NA|TRBJ2-5|TRBV7-2
CASSHRSPGQSETQYF
TGTGCCAGCAGCCACCGTTCGCCCGGACAGTCGGAGACCCAGTACTTC
>NA|TRBD1|TRBJ2-5|TRBV19
CASSRQGLGETQYF
TGTGCCAGTAGTAGACAGGGTTTAGGTGAGACCCAGTACTTC
>NA|NA|TRBJ1-2|TRBV28
CASSLSKGQTNYGYTF
TGTGCCAGCAGTCTCAGTAAGGGGCAAACTAACTATGGCTACACCTTC
>NA|NA|TRBJ1-6|TRBV19
CASSDSKNSYNSPLHF
TGTGCCAGTAGTGACAGTAAAAACTCCTATAATTCACCCCTCCACTTT